This TCR beta chain was sequenced during a study of blood T cells in healthy people across ages. Trimming took off 5 bases at V and 5 bases at J, with 12 bases between the two ends. In germline, CDR1 is MDHEN, CDR2 SYDVKM. The CDR3 loop spans 13 amino acids. The use of a sample-barcoded 5' primer and a J-beta primer mix characterized a second PCR of roughly 7 to 11 cycles. TCRdb recomputed calls from the 5' RACE reads with MiXCR, one row per CDR3 protein. The table includes some 780,000 distinct CDR3 sequences, more than 55% detected once. The sample, about 9.2 milliliters of peripheral blood, was drawn from each donor.

This clonotype originated in a man aged 35-49 years in good health. The sample consisted of blood. V usage is TRBV28 and J usage is TRBJ2-5; D tentatively fits TRBD1 or TRBD2 (5 bases each). Written as DNA, the CDR3 is TGTGCCAGCAGTCCCCAGTGGGGGGAGACCCAGTACTTC. Its translation is CASSPQWGETQYF. The full variable domain, completed using reference TRBV28 and TRBJ2-5, is DVKVTQSSRYLVKRTGEKVFLECVQDMDHENMFWYRQDPGLGLRLIYFSYDVKMKEKGDIPEGYSVSREKKERFSLILESASTNQTSMYLCASSPQWGETQYFGPGTRLLVL.